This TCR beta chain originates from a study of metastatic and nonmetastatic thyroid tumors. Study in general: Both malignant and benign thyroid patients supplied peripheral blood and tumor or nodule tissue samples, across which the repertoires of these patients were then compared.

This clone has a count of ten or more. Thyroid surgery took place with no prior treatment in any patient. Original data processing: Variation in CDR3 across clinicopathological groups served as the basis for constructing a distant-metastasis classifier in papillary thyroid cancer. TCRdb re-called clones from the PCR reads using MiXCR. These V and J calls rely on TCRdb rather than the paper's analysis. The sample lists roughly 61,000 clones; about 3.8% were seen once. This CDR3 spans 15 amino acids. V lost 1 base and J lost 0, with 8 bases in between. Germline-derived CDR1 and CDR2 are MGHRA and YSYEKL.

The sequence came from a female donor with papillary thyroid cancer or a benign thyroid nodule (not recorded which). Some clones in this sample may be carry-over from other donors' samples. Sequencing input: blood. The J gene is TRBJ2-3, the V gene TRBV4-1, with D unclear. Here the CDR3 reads CASSQAGLSTDTQYF. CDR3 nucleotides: TGCGCCAGCAGCCAAGCCGGCCTAAGCACAGATACGCAGTATTTT.